Following are 2 T cell receptor beta chains from one sample sequenced in a study of blood T cells in healthy people across ages. For the second PCR, which ran for about 6 to 11 cycles, a sample-barcoded 5' primer and a J-beta primer mix were used. In TCRdb, the 5' RACE reads were re-called with MiXCR into one record per CDR3 protein. Among approximately 1.5 million distinct CDR3 sequences listed, about 32% were seen once. Sequencing input: blood. These receptors were taken from a woman in her twenties or thirties in good health.

The count of this clonotype is one. V usage is TRBV19 and J usage is TRBJ1-1; possibly TRBD1 for D (6 bases). This CDR3 comprises 16 residues. Trimming took 6 bases from V and 5 from J, leaving 22 bases between them. Germline V gene sequence: CDR1 LNHDA, CDR2 SQIVND (reference sequence). CDR3 region: CASRELSGALGTEAFF. The CDR3 bases are TGTGCCAGTAGGGAGTTGTCAGGGGCCCTGGGGACTGAAGCTTTCTTT.

The chain has TRBV7-2 and TRBJ2-1; D gene uncertain. V lost 3 bases and J lost 0, with 9 bases in between. Germline V gives CDR1 SGHTA, CDR2 FQGNSA. The CDR3 covers 15 residues. CDR3 in amino acids: CASSFQLYSYNEQFF. The CDR3 DNA is TGTGCCAGCAGCTTTCAGTTGTACTCCTACAATGAGCAGTTCTTC.